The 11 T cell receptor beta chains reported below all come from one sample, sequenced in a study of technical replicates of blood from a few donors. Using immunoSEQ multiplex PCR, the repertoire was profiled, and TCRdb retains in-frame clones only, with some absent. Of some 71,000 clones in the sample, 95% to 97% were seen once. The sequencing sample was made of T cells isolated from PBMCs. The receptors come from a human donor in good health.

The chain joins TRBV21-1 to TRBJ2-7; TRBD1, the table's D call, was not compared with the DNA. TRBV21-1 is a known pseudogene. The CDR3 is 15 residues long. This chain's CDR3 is CASSKDRVRGVEQYF. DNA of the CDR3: TGTGCCAGCAGCAAGGACAGAGTACGAGGCGTGGAGCAGTACTTC.

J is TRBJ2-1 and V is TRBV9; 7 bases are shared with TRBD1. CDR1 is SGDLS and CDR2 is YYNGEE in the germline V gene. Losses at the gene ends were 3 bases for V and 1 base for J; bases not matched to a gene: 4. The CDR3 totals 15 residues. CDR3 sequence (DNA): TGTGCCAGCAGCGGGGGGACAGCGTCCTACAATGAGCAGTTCTTC. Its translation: CASSGGTASYNEQFF.

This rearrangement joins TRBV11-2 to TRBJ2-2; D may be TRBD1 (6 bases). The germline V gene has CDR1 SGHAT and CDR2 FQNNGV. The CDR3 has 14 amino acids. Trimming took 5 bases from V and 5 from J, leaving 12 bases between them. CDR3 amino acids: CASSPNRVTGELFF. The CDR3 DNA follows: TGTGCCAGCAGCCCAAACAGGGTGACCGGGGAGCTGTTTTTT.

The CDR3 reads CAWSVQGGKNIQYF. The CDR3, as DNA: TGTGCCTGGAGTGTACAAGGGGGTAAAAACATTCAGTACTTC. This rearrangement joins TRBV30 to TRBJ2-4, with a weak D call TRBD1 (6 bases). V lost 0 bases, J lost 4 bases, and 10 bases lay in between. The CDR3 runs 14 residues. Germline CDR1 GTSNPN, CDR2 SVGIG (reference sequence).

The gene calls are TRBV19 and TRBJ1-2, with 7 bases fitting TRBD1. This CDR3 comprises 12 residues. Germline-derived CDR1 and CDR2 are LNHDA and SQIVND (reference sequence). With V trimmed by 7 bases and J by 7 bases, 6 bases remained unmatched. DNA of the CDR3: TGTGCCAGTAACGAGGGGGCTAGTGGCTACACCTTC. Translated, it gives CASNEGASGYTF.

The DNA for the CDR3 is TGCGCCAGCAGCTTGTGGTCCCCCGGGACAGCGAACACCGGGGAGCTGTTTTTT. Protein: CASSLWSPGTANTGELFF. The chain carries TRBV5-1 and TRBJ2-2; 7 nucleotides align to TRBD1. Per germline, CDR1 SGHRS and CDR2 YFSETQ. The CDR3 consists of 18 residues. Losses at the gene ends were 1 base for V and 0 bases for J; bases not matched to a gene: 9.

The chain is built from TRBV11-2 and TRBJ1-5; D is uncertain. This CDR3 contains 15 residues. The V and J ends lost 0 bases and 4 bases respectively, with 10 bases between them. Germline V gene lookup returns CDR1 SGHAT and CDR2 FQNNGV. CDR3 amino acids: CASSLDSGRNQPQHF. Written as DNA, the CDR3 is TGTGCCAGCAGCTTAGACTCTGGGAGGAATCAGCCCCAGCATTTT.

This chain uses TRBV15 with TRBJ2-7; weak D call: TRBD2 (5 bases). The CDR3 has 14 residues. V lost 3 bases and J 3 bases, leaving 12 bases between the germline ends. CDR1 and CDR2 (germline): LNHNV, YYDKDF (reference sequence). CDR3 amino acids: CATSRGDPLYEQYF. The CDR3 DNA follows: TGTGCCACCAGCAGGGGAGATCCTCTCTACGAGCAGTACTTC.

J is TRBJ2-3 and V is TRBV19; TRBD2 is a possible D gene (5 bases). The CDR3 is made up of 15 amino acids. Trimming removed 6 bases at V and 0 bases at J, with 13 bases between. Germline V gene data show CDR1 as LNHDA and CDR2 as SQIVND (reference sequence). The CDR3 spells CASRRGSYSTDTQYF. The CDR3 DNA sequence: TGTGCCAGTAGGCGAGGGAGCTATAGCACAGATACGCAGTATTTT.

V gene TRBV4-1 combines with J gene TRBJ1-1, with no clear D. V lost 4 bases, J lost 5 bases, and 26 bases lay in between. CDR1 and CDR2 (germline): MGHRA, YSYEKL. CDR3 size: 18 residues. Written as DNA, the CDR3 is TGCGCCAGCAGCCTATCCGGGCCGGAACCCGGCCCGGGGACTGAAGCTTTCTTT. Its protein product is CASSLSGPEPGPGTEAFF.

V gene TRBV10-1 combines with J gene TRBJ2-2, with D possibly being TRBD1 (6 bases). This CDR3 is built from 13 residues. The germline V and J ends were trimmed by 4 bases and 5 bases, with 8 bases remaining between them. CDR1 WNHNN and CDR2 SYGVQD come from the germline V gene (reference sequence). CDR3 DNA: TGCGCCAGCAGTGTGACAGGAACCGGGGAGCTGTTTTTT. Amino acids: CASSVTGTGELFF.